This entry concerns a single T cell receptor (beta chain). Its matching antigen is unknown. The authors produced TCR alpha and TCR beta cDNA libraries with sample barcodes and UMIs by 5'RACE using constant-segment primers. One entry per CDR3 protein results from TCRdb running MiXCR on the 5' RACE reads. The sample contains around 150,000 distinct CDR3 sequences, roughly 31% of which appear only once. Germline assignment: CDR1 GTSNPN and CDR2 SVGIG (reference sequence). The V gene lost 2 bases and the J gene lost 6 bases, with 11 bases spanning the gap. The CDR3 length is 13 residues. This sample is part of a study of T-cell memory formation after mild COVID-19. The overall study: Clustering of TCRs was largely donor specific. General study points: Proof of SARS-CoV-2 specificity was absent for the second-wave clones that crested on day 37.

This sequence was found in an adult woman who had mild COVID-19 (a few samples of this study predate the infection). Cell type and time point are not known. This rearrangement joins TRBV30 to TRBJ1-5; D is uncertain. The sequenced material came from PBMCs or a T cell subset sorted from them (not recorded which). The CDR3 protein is CAWSSSVTQPQHF. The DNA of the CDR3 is TGTGCCTGGAGTTCTTCGGTCACTCAGCCCCAGCATTTT. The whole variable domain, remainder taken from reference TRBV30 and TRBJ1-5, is SQTIHQWPATLVQPVGSPLSLECTVEGTSNPNLYWYRQAAGRGLQLLFYSVGIGQISSEVPQNLSASRPQDRQFILSSKKLLLSDSGFYLCAWSSSVTQPQHFGDGTRLSIL.